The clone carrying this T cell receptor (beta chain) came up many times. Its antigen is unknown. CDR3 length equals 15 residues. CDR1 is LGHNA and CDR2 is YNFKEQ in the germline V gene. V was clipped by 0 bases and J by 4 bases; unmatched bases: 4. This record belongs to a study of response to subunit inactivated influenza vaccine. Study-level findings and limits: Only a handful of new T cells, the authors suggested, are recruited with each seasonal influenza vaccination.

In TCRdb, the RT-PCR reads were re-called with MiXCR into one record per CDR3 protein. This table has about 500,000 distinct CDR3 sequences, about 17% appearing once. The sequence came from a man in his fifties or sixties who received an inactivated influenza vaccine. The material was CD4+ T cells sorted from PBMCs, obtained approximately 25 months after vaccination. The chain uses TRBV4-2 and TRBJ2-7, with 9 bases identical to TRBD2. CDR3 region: CASSQDPSGNYEQYF. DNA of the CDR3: TGTGCCAGCAGCCAAGACCCTAGCGGGAATTACGAGCAGTACTTC.